This is a list of T cell receptor beta chains from one sample in a study of PD-1 blockade in classical Hodgkin lymphoma. Assay: immunoSEQ multiplex PCR; the TCRdb copy retains only in-frame clones and omits some. The table has 120,000 to 150,000 clones, less than 80% seen once; the top ten hold roughly 9.2%. This material consisted of peripheral blood mononuclear cells (PBMCs), taken before the second cycle of nivolumab. These receptor sequences come from a human donor with classical Hodgkin lymphoma. The CDR3 runs from the conserved cysteine through the conserved F or W. A D gene is named only where the DNA matches it firmly. Part of the rows lack a size; the others show once, few, many or a class for expanded clones.

V	J	size	D	DNA	CDR3
TRBV5-1	TRBJ2-5	once	-	TGCGCCAGCAGCTTGTCGGGAGCAGGAGAGACCCAGTACTTC	CASSLSGAGETQYF
TRBV6-6	TRBJ1-2	-	-	TGTGCCAGCAAACCGGGACAAGTAGTTGGCTACACCTTC	CASKPGQVVGYTF
TRBV27	TRBJ1-2	-	TRBD1	TGTGCCAGCAGTTTGGGGGGACAGACCTATGGCTACACCTTC	CASSLGGQTYGYTF
TRBV7-9	TRBJ2-3	-	TRBD2	TGTGCCAGCAGCTCTCTAGCGGGAGGGCCTGCGTATACGCAGTATTTT	CASSSLAGGPAYTQYF
TRBV29-1	TRBJ1-6	-	TRBD1	TGCAGCGTGGGACAGGGGTCCTATAATTCACCCCTCCACTTT	CSVGQGSYNSPLHF
TRBV11-2	TRBJ2-7	-	TRBD1	TGTGCCAGCAGCTTAGGACAGGGAAGAACCTACGAGCAGTACTTC	CASSLGQGRTYEQYF
TRBV9	TRBJ1-2	-	TRBD1	TGTGCCAGCAGCGTCCGGACAGGGCTTGGCTATGGCTACACCTTC	CASSVRTGLGYGYTF
TRBV11-3	TRBJ2-2	-	-	TGTGCCAGCAGCTTCGGGGACGAGAGCACCGGGGAGCTGTTTTTT	CASSFGDESTGELFF
TRBV7-8	TRBJ2-1	-	-	TGTGCCAGCAGCTTAGGAGGGACTCCAGGCGATGAGCAGTTCTTC	CASSLGGTPGDEQFF
TRBV7-2	TRBJ2-3	-	-	TGTGCCAGCAGCCGACCGGCAGATACGCAGTATTTT	CASSRPADTQYF
TRBV29-1	TRBJ1-2	-	-	TGCAGCGTTGAACGGCAGGACTATGGCTACACCTTC	CSVERQDYGYTF
TRBV20-1	TRBJ2-5	-	-	TGCAGTGCTGCAGGGGGGGAGACCCAGTACTTC	CSAAGGETQYF
TRBV30	TRBJ1-3	few	TRBD1	TGTGCCTACGGGACAGGAAGCTCTGGAAACACCATATATTTT	CAYGTGSSGNTIYF
TRBV5-1	TRBJ2-3	-	-	TGCGCCAGCAGCTTGGACGGGGGCGGAGATACGCAGTATTTT	CASSLDGGGDTQYF
TRBV7-9	TRBJ1-6	-	TRBD1	TGTGCCAGCAGCCCTGACAGGGGCTCCTATAATTCACCCCTCCACTTT	CASSPDRGSYNSPLHF
TRBV6-5	TRBJ1-1	-	-	TGTGCCAGCAGTTACTCCGACACTGAAGCTTTCTTT	CASSYSDTEAFF
TRBV6-5	TRBJ1-1	-	-	TGTGCCAGCAGTGCGCGTACTGAAGCTTTCTTT	CASSARTEAFF
TRBV25-1	TRBJ1-5	few	-	TGTGCCAGCAGTGACGGGGAGTATCAGCCCCAGCATTTT	CASSDGEYQPQHF
TRBV10-3	TRBJ2-3	once	-	TGTGCCATCAGGGGCAGGGGTGACACAGATACGCAGTATTTT	CAIRGRGDTDTQYF
TRBV28	TRBJ2-5	-	-	TGTGCCAGCAGTTCCGGGGAAGGCCAAGAGACCCAGTACTTC	CASSSGEGQETQYF